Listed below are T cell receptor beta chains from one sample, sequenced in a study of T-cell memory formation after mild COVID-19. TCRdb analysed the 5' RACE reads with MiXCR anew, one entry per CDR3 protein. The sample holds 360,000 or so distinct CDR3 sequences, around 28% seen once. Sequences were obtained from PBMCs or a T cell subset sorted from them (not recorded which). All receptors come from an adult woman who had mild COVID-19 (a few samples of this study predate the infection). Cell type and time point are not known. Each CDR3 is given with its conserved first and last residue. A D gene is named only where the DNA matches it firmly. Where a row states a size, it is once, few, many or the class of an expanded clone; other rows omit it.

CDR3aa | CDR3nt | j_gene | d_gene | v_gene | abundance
CASTLGDPLYNEQFF | TGTGCCTCCACCCTGGGGGATCCACTCTACAATGAGCAGTTCTTC | TRBJ2-1 | . | TRBV6-6 | once
CASGTRRQGSNEQFF | TGTGCCAGCGGAACGCGGCGACAGGGGTCCAATGAGCAGTTCTTC | TRBJ2-1 | TRBD1 | TRBV27 | once
CSAIGTSGASSYEQYF | TGCAGTGCGATCGGGACTAGCGGGGCGAGCTCCTACGAGCAGTACTTC | TRBJ2-7 | TRBD2 | TRBV20-1 | .
CASRPRGLGTGELFF | TGTGCCAGCAGGCCTAGGGGACTAGGAACCGGGGAGCTGTTTTTT | TRBJ2-2 | TRBD2 | TRBV12-3/TRBV12-4 | .
CASSLPSRTGELFF | TGCGCCAGCAGCTTGCCTAGCAGGACCGGGGAGCTGTTTTTT | TRBJ2-2 | . | TRBV5-1 | many
CASSLAPGLAGGITDTQYF | TGCGCCAGCAGCTTGGCCCCAGGACTAGCGGGGGGAATCACAGATACGCAGTATTTT | TRBJ2-3 | TRBD2 | TRBV5-1 | few
CASRGGSSYNEQFF | TGTGCCAGCAGAGGGGGGAGCTCCTACAATGAGCAGTTCTTC | TRBJ2-1 | . | TRBV6-6 | .
CASSLARLQRTEAFF | TGTGCCAGCAGTTTAGCGAGACTACAGAGGACTGAAGCTTTCTTT | TRBJ1-1 | . | TRBV12-3/TRBV12-4 | few
CASSSGHTYEKLFF | TGTGCCAGCAGCTCGGGTCATACTTATGAAAAACTGTTTTTT | TRBJ1-4 | . | TRBV7-9 | few
CASSQGGRVETQYF | TGTGCCAGCAGCCAAGGGGGGAGAGTAGAGACCCAGTACTTC | TRBJ2-5 | . | TRBV3-1 | .
CASSLTSSPYEQYF | TGTGCCAGCAGTTTAACAAGCAGCCCCTACGAGCAGTACTTC | TRBJ2-7 | . | TRBV12-3/TRBV12-4 | .
CASRPPGSSDTQYF | TGTGCCAGCAGGCCTCCAGGGAGTTCAGATACGCAGTATTTT | TRBJ2-3 | . | TRBV4-2 | .
CASSPQIRDLMGNEQFF | TGTGCCAGCAGTCCACAAATTCGGGACTTGATGGGCAATGAGCAGTTCTTC | TRBJ2-1 | . | TRBV6-2/TRBV6-3 | .
CASSPTGNTQYF | TGTGCCAGCAGCCCCACAGGGAATACGCAGTATTTT | TRBJ2-3 | . | TRBV7-9 | .
CASSQSLSRGGNEQFF | TGTGCCAGCAGCCAATCCCTTTCTAGGGGCGGCAATGAGCAGTTCTTC | TRBJ2-1 | . | TRBV3-1 | many
CASSDPGVGANVLTF | TGTGCCAGCAGTGACCCCGGGGTCGGGGCCAACGTCCTGACTTTC | TRBJ2-6 | . | TRBV6-1 | .
CASSSFTNEQFF | TGTGCCAGCAGCTCATTTACCAATGAGCAGTTCTTC | TRBJ2-1 | . | TRBV11-2 | .
CASLAQGGNTEAFF | TGTGCCAGCCTTGCTCAGGGCGGGAACACTGAAGCTTTCTTT | TRBJ1-1 | . | TRBV4-2 | .
CASSVDSSNEQFF | TGTGCCAGCAGCGTGGACTCCTCCAATGAGCAGTTCTTC | TRBJ2-1 | . | TRBV9 | few